This is a list of T cell receptor beta chains from one sample in a study of CD8 T cells in Susac syndrome. TCRdb re-derived calls from the immunoSEQ multiplex PCR reads in MiXCR, one entry per CDR3 protein. The data hold around 81,000 distinct CDR3 sequences, with 85% to 95% observed a single time. The sample taken for sequencing was CD8+ T cells from PBMCs. The receptors here all came from a human donor with Susac syndrome. The CDR3 runs from the conserved cysteine through the conserved F or W. The D gene is left open where the match is weak. A row's size may be missing; if present it is once, few, many or a size class.

J gene: TRBJ2-5
D gene: .
V gene: TRBV10-3
clone size: .
CDR3 DNA: TGTGCCATCAGTGAGTCGGGTGTTGTTGGGACCCAGTACTTC
CDR3 protein: CAISESGVVGTQYF

J gene: TRBJ2-1
D gene: .
V gene: TRBV6-5
clone size: .
CDR3 DNA: TGTGCCAGCAGAAGACAACCCTTTATTTACAATGAGCAGTTCTTC
CDR3 protein: CASRRQPFIYNEQFF

J gene: TRBJ2-6
D gene: TRBD1
V gene: TRBV12-5
clone size: once
CDR3 DNA: TGTGCTAGCCCAGCCCGGGACAGTCGCCTCTCTGGGGCCAACGTCCTGACTTTC
CDR3 protein: CASPARDSRLSGANVLTF

J gene: TRBJ2-5
D gene: .
V gene: TRBV5-6
clone size: .
CDR3 DNA: TGTGCCAGCAGGGGGATGAGAGCGGAGACCCAGTACTTC
CDR3 protein: CASRGMRAETQYF

J gene: TRBJ1-5
D gene: .
V gene: TRBV5-6
clone size: .
CDR3 DNA: TGTGCCAGCAGCCCCCATAATCAGCCCCAGCATTTT
CDR3 protein: CASSPHNQPQHF

J gene: TRBJ2-3
D gene: .
V gene: TRBV7-9
clone size: .
CDR3 DNA: TGTGCCAGCAGCCCGCCCGACTTAGCTCCCTTCACAGATACGCAGTATTTT
CDR3 protein: CASSPPDLAPFTDTQYF

J gene: TRBJ1-2
D gene: .
V gene: TRBV4-3
clone size: .
CDR3 DNA: TGCGCCAGCAGCCAAGATACTTCCGGGGCGGACTATGGCTACACCTTC
CDR3 protein: CASSQDTSGADYGYTF

J gene: TRBJ1-5
D gene: .
V gene: TRBV5-4
clone size: .
CDR3 DNA: TGTGCCAGCAGCTTGGGAGGAGTCAATCAGCCCCAGCATTTT
CDR3 protein: CASSLGGVNQPQHF

J gene: TRBJ2-3
D gene: TRBD2
V gene: TRBV11-2
clone size: .
CDR3 DNA: TGTGCCAGCAGTCCAACTAGCGGGTCTAGCACAGATACGCAGTATTTT
CDR3 protein: CASSPTSGSSTDTQYF

J gene: TRBJ2-5
D gene: TRBD2
V gene: TRBV7-8
clone size: .
CDR3 DNA: TGTGCCAGCAGCGCAAGACTAGCGGGAGTCCAAGAGACCCAGTACTTC
CDR3 protein: CASSARLAGVQETQYF

J gene: TRBJ1-2
D gene: .
V gene: TRBV30
clone size: .
CDR3 DNA: TGTGCCTGGACCGGATTATCCTATGGCTACACCTTC
CDR3 protein: CAWTGLSYGYTF

J gene: TRBJ2-3
D gene: .
V gene: TRBV28
clone size: few
CDR3 DNA: TGTGCCAGCAGTTTGGGGTTCACAGATACGCAGTATTTT
CDR3 protein: CASSLGFTDTQYF

J gene: TRBJ2-5
D gene: .
V gene: TRBV12-3/TRBV12-4
clone size: .
CDR3 DNA: TGTGCCAGCAGTTCCACCCGACTCGTCCCGGAGACCCAGTACTTC
CDR3 protein: CASSSTRLVPETQYF

J gene: TRBJ2-7
D gene: .
V gene: TRBV15
clone size: .
CDR3 DNA: TGTGCCACCAGCAGGGGAGTGGGACACGGCTACGAGCAGTACTTC
CDR3 protein: CATSRGVGHGYEQYF

J gene: TRBJ2-5
D gene: .
V gene: TRBV19
clone size: .
CDR3 DNA: TGTGCCAGTAGTAGTGGGACATCGTCCGCAGAGACCCAGTACTTC
CDR3 protein: CASSSGTSSAETQYF

J gene: TRBJ2-5
D gene: .
V gene: TRBV4-2
clone size: .
CDR3 DNA: TGTGCCAGCAGCCCCGCGGTGGGGGGCACGGAGACCCAGTACTTC
CDR3 protein: CASSPAVGGTETQYF

J gene: TRBJ2-7
D gene: .
V gene: TRBV7-9
clone size: .
CDR3 DNA: TGTGCCAGCAGCTTCCCCGGGGACTACGAGCAGTACTTC
CDR3 protein: CASSFPGDYEQYF

J gene: TRBJ2-1
D gene: TRBD1
V gene: TRBV7-8
clone size: once
CDR3 DNA: TGTGCCAGCAGCGGGACAGGGGGGAACAATGAGCAGTTCTTC
CDR3 protein: CASSGTGGNNEQFF

J gene: TRBJ2-6
D gene: .
V gene: TRBV27
clone size: .
CDR3 DNA: TGTGCCAGCAGTTTTGGGTCCCGCTCTGGGGCCAACGTCCTGACTTTC
CDR3 protein: CASSFGSRSGANVLTF

J gene: TRBJ2-7
D gene: TRBD2
V gene: TRBV11-1
clone size: .
CDR3 DNA: TGTGCCAGCAGCCTTTTGAGGGGGACTAGCGGGATATTACTCTCCCACGAGCAGTACTTC
CDR3 protein: CASSLLRGTSGILLSHEQYF

J gene: TRBJ2-7
D gene: TRBD2
V gene: TRBV3-1
clone size: .
CDR3 DNA: TGTGCCAGCAGAAAACTACCTGGGGGGACTAGCGGGAATTACGAGCAGTACTTC
CDR3 protein: CASRKLPGGTSGNYEQYF

J gene: TRBJ2-4
D gene: TRBD1
V gene: TRBV3-1
clone size: .
CDR3 DNA: TGTGCCAGCAGAGAGTCCCGGGACAGGATACTAGCCAAAAACATTCAGTACTTC
CDR3 protein: CASRESRDRILAKNIQYF

J gene: TRBJ1-2
D gene: TRBD1
V gene: TRBV29-1
clone size: .
CDR3 DNA: TGCAGCGTCTCCACAGGGGCGAGCTATGGCTACACCTTC
CDR3 protein: CSVSTGASYGYTF

J gene: TRBJ2-7
D gene: .
V gene: TRBV7-9
clone size: .
CDR3 DNA: TGTGCCAGCAGCCACGACTACGAGCAGTACTTC
CDR3 protein: CASSHDYEQYF

J gene: TRBJ2-5
D gene: .
V gene: TRBV10-3
clone size: .
CDR3 DNA: TGTGCCATCAGTGAGGAAGTTAGCCCGGCAATGGGAAGAGATACCCAGTACTTC
CDR3 protein: CAISEEVSPAMGRDTQYF

J gene: TRBJ2-7
D gene: TRBD2
V gene: TRBV4-3
clone size: .
CDR3 DNA: TGCGCCAGCAGCCAAGGTGCGGGGGTTGACGAGCAGTACTTC
CDR3 protein: CASSQGAGVDEQYF

J gene: TRBJ1-1
D gene: TRBD1
V gene: TRBV7-9
clone size: .
CDR3 DNA: TGTGCCAGCAGGCCGGGACAGGGGAGGACTGAAGCTTTCTTT
CDR3 protein: CASRPGQGRTEAFF

J gene: TRBJ1-5
D gene: .
V gene: TRBV10-3
clone size: .
CDR3 DNA: TGTGCCACCCATCCCGGGACAACCGGCAATCAGCCCCAGCATTTT
CDR3 protein: CATHPGTTGNQPQHF

J gene: TRBJ2-1
D gene: TRBD2
V gene: TRBV4-3
clone size: .
CDR3 DNA: TGCGCCAGCAGCCCCGGAGGAAGCGGGAACTACAATGAGCAGTTCTTC
CDR3 protein: CASSPGGSGNYNEQFF

J gene: TRBJ2-7
D gene: TRBD2
V gene: TRBV7-8
clone size: .
CDR3 DNA: TGTGCCAGCAGCTTAACCCGGACTAGCGGGAGCTCCTACGAGCAGTACTTC
CDR3 protein: CASSLTRTSGSSYEQYF

J gene: TRBJ2-5
D gene: .
V gene: TRBV28
clone size: .
CDR3 DNA: TGTGCCAGCTGCGTGGTGGAGACCCAGTACTTC
CDR3 protein: CASCVVETQYF

J gene: TRBJ2-7
D gene: .
V gene: TRBV15
clone size: .
CDR3 DNA: TGTGCCACCAGCACCGGAGAGCACTACGAGCAGTACTTC
CDR3 protein: CATSTGEHYEQYF

J gene: TRBJ2-3
D gene: .
V gene: TRBV3-1
clone size: .
CDR3 DNA: TGTGCCAGCAGCCAATTAAACTCGGGCGTCATAGATACGCAGTATTTT
CDR3 protein: CASSQLNSGVIDTQYF

J gene: TRBJ2-7
D gene: TRBD1
V gene: TRBV9
clone size: .
CDR3 DNA: TGTGCCAGCAGCAACACAGGGGGCAGCTCCTACGAGCAGTACTTC
CDR3 protein: CASSNTGGSSYEQYF

J gene: TRBJ2-3
D gene: TRBD2
V gene: TRBV20-1
clone size: .
CDR3 DNA: TGCAGTGCCGTGGGACTAGCGGAGCCCACAGATACGCAGTATTTT
CDR3 protein: CSAVGLAEPTDTQYF

J gene: TRBJ2-7
D gene: TRBD1
V gene: TRBV7-9
clone size: .
CDR3 DNA: TGTGCCAGCAGCTTAGGGGGACAGGGAAGTAACGAGCAGTACTTC
CDR3 protein: CASSLGGQGSNEQYF

J gene: TRBJ2-7
D gene: .
V gene: TRBV6-2/TRBV6-3
clone size: few
CDR3 DNA: TGTGCCAGCAGTTCTTCCGGGACGTCTCCCTACGAGCAGTACTTC
CDR3 protein: CASSSSGTSPYEQYF

J gene: TRBJ2-2
D gene: .
V gene: TRBV4-3
clone size: .
CDR3 DNA: TGCGCCAGCAGCCAAAGTAGCGGAACGAACACCGGGGAGCTGTTTTTT
CDR3 protein: CASSQSSGTNTGELFF

J gene: TRBJ2-6
D gene: .
V gene: TRBV18
clone size: .
CDR3 DNA: TGTGCCAGCCCGTTCGGGACCTATGCCTCTGGGGCCAACGTCCTGACTTTC
CDR3 protein: CASPFGTYASGANVLTF

J gene: TRBJ2-3
D gene: .
V gene: TRBV29-1
clone size: .
CDR3 DNA: TGCAGCGTTTTTGGACAGACCACAGATACGCAGTATTTT
CDR3 protein: CSVFGQTTDTQYF

J gene: TRBJ2-5
D gene: TRBD1
V gene: TRBV20-1
clone size: .
CDR3 DNA: TGCAGTGCTAGAGGGACAGGGCCAGGTGAGACCCAGTACTTC
CDR3 protein: CSARGTGPGETQYF

J gene: TRBJ2-3
D gene: .
V gene: TRBV27
clone size: .
CDR3 DNA: TGTGCCAGCAGGATAAGCACAGATACGCAGTATTTT
CDR3 protein: CASRISTDTQYF

J gene: TRBJ2-7
D gene: .
V gene: TRBV5-1
clone size: .
CDR3 DNA: TGCGCCAGCAGCTTGGACGGACTGAGACCTACCGGCGAGCAGTACTTC
CDR3 protein: CASSLDGLRPTGEQYF

J gene: TRBJ2-1
D gene: .
V gene: TRBV20-1
clone size: .
CDR3 DNA: TGCAGTGCTAGAGGCCTAAACTCCTACAATGAGCAGTTCTTC
CDR3 protein: CSARGLNSYNEQFF

J gene: TRBJ2-2
D gene: .
V gene: TRBV6-5
clone size: .
CDR3 DNA: TGTGCCAGCAGTTACTCGGAGGAGAGGGCCCTGGGGACCGGGGAGCTGTTTTTT
CDR3 protein: CASSYSEERALGTGELFF

J gene: TRBJ1-2
D gene: .
V gene: TRBV5-4
clone size: .
CDR3 DNA: TGTGCCAGCAAGGAGGGCCCAGACTATGGCTACACCTTC
CDR3 protein: CASKEGPDYGYTF

J gene: TRBJ1-1
D gene: .
V gene: TRBV5-1
clone size: .
CDR3 DNA: TGCGCCAGCAGCTTGCACGGGTTCGGAGGGAGTGAGGACACTGAAGCTTTCTTT
CDR3 protein: CASSLHGFGGSEDTEAFF

J gene: TRBJ2-6
D gene: .
V gene: TRBV27
clone size: once
CDR3 DNA: TGTGCCACCGGGATATTGATCTCTGGGGCCAACGTCCTGACTTTC
CDR3 protein: CATGILISGANVLTF

J gene: TRBJ2-7
D gene: TRBD1
V gene: TRBV15
clone size: once
CDR3 DNA: TGTGCCACCAGCAGAGTTGGGACAGGGCACGAGCAGTACTTC
CDR3 protein: CATSRVGTGHEQYF

J gene: TRBJ1-5
D gene: .
V gene: TRBV2
clone size: .
CDR3 DNA: TGTGCCAGCAGGGGATACCCCGCGCCCAATCAGCCCCAGCATTTT
CDR3 protein: CASRGYPAPNQPQHF

J gene: TRBJ2-1
D gene: .
V gene: TRBV4-2
clone size: once
CDR3 DNA: TGTGCCAGCAGCCCCCGCATGGCCGATGAGCAGTTCTTC
CDR3 protein: CASSPRMADEQFF

J gene: TRBJ2-1
D gene: .
V gene: TRBV9
clone size: .
CDR3 DNA: TGTGCCAGTAGCAGCGCCCGCTCCTACAATGAGCAGTTCTTC
CDR3 protein: CASSSARSYNEQFF

J gene: TRBJ1-5
D gene: .
V gene: TRBV12-3/TRBV12-4
clone size: .
CDR3 DNA: TGTGCCAGCAGTCCAGCCCTTAGCAATCAGCCCCAGCATTTT
CDR3 protein: CASSPALSNQPQHF

J gene: TRBJ2-7
D gene: .
V gene: TRBV19
clone size: .
CDR3 DNA: TGTGCCAGTAGTTTCGGGGTTCCCTACGAGCAGTACTTC
CDR3 protein: CASSFGVPYEQYF